What follows are 12 T cell receptor beta chains derived from one specimen sequenced in a study of blood T cell repertoires in COVID-19 (TCRdb year 2020). Library preparation was by the immunoSEQ multiplex PCR assay. The table was pulled from immuneACCESS by TCRdb, which kept in-frame rearrangements only. Such tables lose some clones; where checked, under half of the loss comes from unresolved V genes, and the rest has no known cause. This sample holds tens of thousands of clones; roughly 84% were observed only once. The ten top clones hold less than 6.5% of the sample. Sequencing was done on a sample of peripheral blood. These receptors came from a man older than 75 in a cohort sampled during active COVID-19.

This chain connects TRBV5-1 to TRBJ1-6, with 8 bases fitting TRBD1. CDR3 length equals 14 residues. Germline loops: CDR1 SGHRS, CDR2 YFSETQ. The ends lost 4 bases at V and 8 bases at J; junction bases unmatched: 5. As DNA, the CDR3 is TGCGCCAGCAGCCCTGGACAGGGTTATTCACCCCTCCACTTT. Translation gives CASSPGQGYSPLHF.

The J gene is TRBJ2-1, the V gene TRBV3-1 (or the pseudogene TRBV3-2); 16 bases are a match to TRBD2. Germline V CDR1 and CDR2: LGHDT, YNNKEL (reference sequence). This CDR3 comprises 14 residues. The junction had 7 bases not matched to a gene; V was cut back by 6 bases and J by 14 bases. The CDR3 DNA reads TGTGCCAGCAGGGCCGGGACTAGCGGGAGGGCCGAGTTCTTC. The encoded protein is CASRAGTSGRAEFF.

This clone was counted a single time. The genes are TRBV7-2 and TRBJ2-3, with TRBD2 identical over 13 bases. CDR3 length equals 16 residues. Germline assignment: CDR1 SGHTA and CDR2 FQGNSA. V was pared by 5 bases and J by 2 bases, with 4 bases of the junction left unmatched. In nucleotides, the CDR3 is TGTGCCAGCAGCCCGGGACTAGCGGGGTCCACAGATACGCAGTATTTT. Protein product: CASSPGLAGSTDTQYF.

The genes are TRBV5-4 and TRBJ1-2; D is undetermined. Germline CDR1 is SGHNT and CDR2 is YYREEE (reference sequence). There are 14 residues in the CDR3. V lost 0 bases and J 8 bases, leaving 14 bases between the germline ends. The CDR3 sequence: CASSLVVTGRGYTF. As DNA, the CDR3 is TGTGCCAGCAGCTTGGTTGTCACGGGAAGGGGCTACACCTTC. The variable domain in full, completed from reference TRBV5-4 and TRBJ1-2, reads ETGVTQSPTHLIKTRGQQVTLRCSSQSGHNTVSWYQQALGQGPQFIFQYYREEENGRGNFPPRFSGLQFPNYSSELNVNALELDDSALYLCASSLVVTGRGYTFGSGTRLTVV.

This clone appeared once. This sequence joins TRBV11-3 and TRBJ2-5; D is undetermined. The CDR3 runs to 13 residues. The ends were cut back, 2 bases at V and 7 bases at J, with 11 bases in the middle. The germline gives CDR1 SGHNT, CDR2 YENEEA. The CDR3 protein is CASSLHETGTQYF. Written as DNA, the CDR3 is TGTGCCAGCAGCTTACATGAAACGGGGACCCAGTACTTC.

This rearrangement joins TRBV7-2 to TRBJ1-5, with D possibly matching TRBD1 (6 bases). Trimming took 3 bases from V and 0 from J, leaving 9 bases between them. The CDR3 sequence is 15 residues long. Germline-derived CDR1 and CDR2 are SGHTA and FQGNSA. The chain's CDR3 is CASSLGTFSNQPQHF. The CDR3 nucleotides read TGTGCCAGCAGCTTGGGGACATTTAGCAATCAGCCCCAGCATTTT.

Here the CDR3 reads CASSPERQNTEAFF. DNA of the CDR3: TGTGCCAGCTCACCAGAAAGACAGAACACTGAAGCTTTCTTT. V gene TRBV18 combines with J gene TRBJ1-1; D not certain. CDR1 is KGHSH and CDR2 is LQKENI in the germline V gene. The V and J ends lost 2 bases and 1 base respectively, with 8 bases between them. This CDR3 contains 14 residues.

The chain combines TRBV19 with TRBJ2-3; 12 bases align to TRBD2. V lost 10 bases to trimming and J lost 1 base; unmatched junction nucleotides: 6. The CDR3 spans 15 residues. Per the germline V gene, CDR1 is LNHDA and CDR2 is SQIVND (reference sequence). The CDR3 here is CATTTSGGRTDTQYF. The CDR3 region has the DNA TGTGCCACCACTACTAGCGGGGGGCGCACAGATACGCAGTATTTT.

The genes are TRBV11-1 and TRBJ1-2; D is ambiguous. The germline V gene encodes CDR1 SGHAT and CDR2 FQDESV (reference sequence). The CDR3 covers 16 residues. Trimming pared 1 base from V and 0 bases from J, leaving 12 bases between. The CDR3: CASSLDIGVTNYGYTF. DNA of the CDR3: TGTGCCAGCAGCTTAGATATCGGGGTGACTAACTATGGCTACACCTTC.

The chain joins TRBV15 to TRBJ2-3; 9 bases match TRBD1. V gave up 4 bases and J gave up 3 bases; unmatched junction bases: 8. The CDR3 contains 16 residues. Germline CDR1 reads LNHNV; CDR2 reads YYDKDF (reference sequence). CDR3 sequence: CATSTTGGAMTDTQYF. The CDR3 bases are TGTGCCACCAGCACCACAGGGGGCGCTATGACAGATACGCAGTATTTT.

The chain recombines TRBV24-1 with TRBJ2-5, with TRBD2 as a possible D gene (6 bases). CDR1 and CDR2 (germline): KGHDR, SFDVKD. Trimming took 4 bases from V and 5 from J, leaving 13 bases between them. The CDR3 covers 14 residues. For the CDR3, the DNA is TGTGCCACCAGTGACGGACTATCCGGGGAGACCCAGTACTTC. Its protein is CATSDGLSGETQYF.

V is TRBV18 and J is TRBJ2-2, with D uncertain. Germline assignment: CDR1 KGHSH and CDR2 LQKENI. The CDR3 runs 13 residues. V lost 4 bases to trimming and J lost 4 bases, with 7 bases between them. The CDR3 sequence is CASSHSSTGELFF. The CDR3 nucleotides are TGTGCCAGCTCACACTCATCCACCGGGGAGCTGTTTTTT.